The present entry profiles one T cell receptor (beta chain) with its context. What it binds is unknown. Germline CDR1 MNHEY, CDR2 SMNVEV (reference sequence). The V and J ends lost 4 bases and 1 base respectively, with 11 bases between them. The CDR3 contains 15 residues. Clones were sequenced by immunoSEQ multiplex PCR, and TCRdb holds only the in-frame ones, with some missing. The sample includes a few hundred thousand clones, over 65% of them seen just once. The sample is drawn from a study of shared clonotypes between healthy human individuals. Findings and limits, study-wide: Generation probability values for non-shared clonotypes were lower than those for clonotypes shared by all four donors.

Sequencing was carried out using memory CD4+ T cells sorted from blood. The sample's subset: CD45RA-negative fraction. This receptor was taken from a man under 40 in good health. The chain has TRBV27 and TRBJ2-1; TRBD2 is a possible D gene (6 bases). CDR3 sequence: CASSYQGGSYNEQFF. In nucleotides, the CDR3 is TGTGCCAGCAGTTATCAGGGAGGTTCCTACAATGAGCAGTTCTTC.